Below, one T cell receptor (beta chain) is given with its context. This sample was taken from a study of cytomegalovirus exposure and HLA in healthy donors. PCR primers comprised 60 Vbeta and 13 Jbeta primers. Profiled with immunoSEQ multiplex PCR; TCRdb holds only in-frame clones, not every one. Altogether some 150,000 clones are present, around 81% being singletons, with the ten largest covering about 2.1%. The germline CDR1 and CDR2 sequences are MNHEY and SMNVEV (reference sequence). This CDR3 is 13 amino acids long. Trimming removed 5 bases from V and 3 bases from J; junction bases left unmatched: 3.

The receptor's source is a woman aged 30 to 39 in good health and CMV-seropositive. The V gene is TRBV27, the J gene TRBJ1-2; TRBD1 matches 7 bases. The sequenced sample was PBMCs. CDR3 amino acids: CASSPQGDYGYTF. The CDR3 DNA reads as TGTGCCAGCAGTCCGCAGGGGGACTATGGCTACACCTTC.